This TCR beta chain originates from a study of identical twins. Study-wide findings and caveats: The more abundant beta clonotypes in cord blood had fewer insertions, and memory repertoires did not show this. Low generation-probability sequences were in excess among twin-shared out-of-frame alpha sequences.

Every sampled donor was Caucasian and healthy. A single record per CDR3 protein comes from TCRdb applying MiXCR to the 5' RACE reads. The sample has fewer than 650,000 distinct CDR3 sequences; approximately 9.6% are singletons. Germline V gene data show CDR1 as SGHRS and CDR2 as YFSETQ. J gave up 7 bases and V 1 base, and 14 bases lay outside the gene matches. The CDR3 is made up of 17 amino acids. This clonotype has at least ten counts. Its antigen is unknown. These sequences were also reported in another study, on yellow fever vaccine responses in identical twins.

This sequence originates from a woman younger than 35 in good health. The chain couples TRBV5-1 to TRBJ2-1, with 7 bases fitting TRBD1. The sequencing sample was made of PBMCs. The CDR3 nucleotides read TGCGCCAGCAGCTTGTTTGTGATGGCAGGGGGAGCGAATGAGCAGTTCTTC. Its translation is CASSLFVMAGGANEQFF. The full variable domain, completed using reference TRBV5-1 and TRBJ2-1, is KAGVTQTPRYLIKTRGQQVTLSCSPISGHRSVSWYQQTPGQGLQFLFEYFSETQRNKGNFPGRFSGRQFSNSRSEMNVSTLELGDSALYLCASSLFVMAGGANEQFFGPGTRLTVL.